Below are 22 T cell receptor beta chains sequenced from a single sample in a study of cytomegalovirus exposure and HLA in healthy donors. The PCR employed 60 Vbeta primers together with 13 Jbeta primers. The protocol was immunoSEQ multiplex PCR, while the TCRdb copy is restricted to in-frame clones and leaves out a portion. The table shows about 140,000 clones, with approximately 87% occurring only once. Sequencing used PBMCs. The receptors stem from a man between 35 and 55 years old in good health and CMV-seronegative.

The CDR3 loop reads CASSPRLGRVETQYF. In nucleotides, the CDR3 is TGTGCCAGTAGTCCCCGCCTGGGCAGGGTAGAGACCCAGTACTTC. The chain employs TRBV19 and TRBJ2-5, with D maybe TRBD1 (5 bases). V was clipped by 5 bases and J by 4 bases, with 17 bases between them. The CDR3 runs to 15 residues. Germline V gene lookup returns CDR1 LNHDA and CDR2 SQIVND (reference sequence).

V and J are TRBV5-1 and TRBJ1-4; TRBD1 might be the D (5 bases). CDR3 length equals 16 residues. The germline V and J ends were trimmed by 2 bases and 0 bases, with 11 bases remaining between them. Germline V gene lookup returns CDR1 SGHRS and CDR2 YFSETQ. This CDR3 reads CASSFRQLATNEKLFF. CDR3 in DNA: TGCGCCAGCAGCTTCCGACAGCTCGCAACTAATGAAAAACTGTTTTTT.

The genes are TRBV28 and TRBJ2-7; a weak D match, TRBD1 (6 bases). Germline CDR1 MDHEN, CDR2 SYDVKM. V dropped 5 bases and J dropped 6 bases, with 20 bases sitting between them. The length of the CDR3 is 15 residues. The CDR3 coding sequence is TGTGCCAGCAGTCAGCCAGGGGCGTCAAGGATCGAGCAGTACTTC. This gives the protein CASSQPGASRIEQYF.

The rearrangement links TRBV27 to TRBJ2-5; TRBD1 aligns across 9 bases. The J call is doubtful: the DNA matches TRBJ2-7 better. The CDR3 totals 15 residues. Looked up from germline, CDR1 is MNHEY and CDR2 is SMNVEV (reference sequence). The DNA of the CDR3 is TGTGCCAGCAGTCCACGGGGGACAGGGTCCTACGAGCAGTACTTC. The encoded protein is CASSPRGTGSYEQYF.

This rearrangement joins TRBV28 to TRBJ2-5; 9 bases are a match to TRBD1. After removal of 7 bases from V and 4 bases from J, the junction contained 7 bases not matched to a gene. This CDR3 is built from 14 residues. From germline, CDR1 is MDHEN and CDR2 SYDVKM. The CDR3 DNA reads TGTGCCAGCAATAGTACAGGGGGCCGAGAGACCCAGTACTTC. Translating gives CASNSTGGRETQYF.

The chain's CDR3 is CASSPGTANTGELFF. Here the CDR3 DNA reads TGTGCCAGCTCACCGGGGACTGCGAACACCGGGGAGCTGTTTTTT. The chain employs TRBV18 and TRBJ2-2; D is perhaps TRBD2 (6 bases). The CDR3 sequence is 15 residues long. The germline V gene encodes CDR1 KGHSH and CDR2 LQKENI. V was clipped by 3 bases and J by 0 bases, with 8 bases between them.

The chain uses TRBV10-3 and TRBJ1-2; 9 positions agree with TRBD1. V shed 2 bases, J shed 5 bases, and the junction held 9 bases outside the gene matches. CDR3 length: 16 residues. Per the germline V gene, CDR1 is ENHRY and CDR2 is SYGVKD. This CDR3 is CAISEMGQGPKYGYTF. The CDR3 DNA sequence: TGTGCCATCAGTGAGATGGGACAGGGACCCAAATATGGCTACACCTTC.

The genes are TRBV6-5 and TRBJ2-7; 10 bases are shared with TRBD1. Germline V gene lookup returns CDR1 MNHEY and CDR2 SVGAGI. This CDR3 region has 14 residues. V dropped 7 bases and J dropped 6; count of bases not matched to a gene: 9. The CDR3 sequence: CASTPGDRGFEQYF. The CDR3 bases are TGTGCCAGCACTCCTGGGGACAGGGGATTCGAGCAGTACTTC.

The chain couples TRBV7-4 to TRBJ1-4; tentatively, D is TRBD1 (6 bases). Germline CDR1 is SGHVT and CDR2 is SQSDAQ. The CDR3 sequence is 15 residues long. The V end lost 5 bases, the J end lost 1 base, and 11 bases lay between the germline ends. CDR3 sequence (DNA): TGTGCCAGCAGCCTGGTACAGGGAACTAATGAAAAACTGTTTTTT. It codes for CASSLVQGTNEKLFF.

In this sample, this clone turned up once. The CDR3 region is CASSPDRAGNTIYF. For the CDR3, the DNA is TGTGCCAGCAGCCCCGACAGGGCCGGAAACACCATATATTTT. The V and J genes are TRBV7-2 and TRBJ1-3; TRBD1 matches 7 bases. J lost 4 bases, V lost 5 bases, and 5 bases had no gene match. The CDR3 totals 14 residues. Germline-derived CDR1 and CDR2 are SGHTA and FQGNSA.

DNA of the CDR3: TGTGCCAGCAGCAGGACGGGAGGGCCGAACGGGGAGCTGTTTTTT. Amino acid sequence: CASSRTGGPNGELFF. The V gene is TRBV7-8, the J gene TRBJ2-2; 8 positions agree with TRBD2. The V and J ends lost 5 bases and 7 bases, in that order; junction bases with no gene match: 9. From germline, CDR1 is SGHVS and CDR2 FQNEAQ. The CDR3 totals 15 residues.

V gene TRBV29-1 combines with J gene TRBJ1-2; 7 positions agree with TRBD1. CDR1 and CDR2 from the germline V gene are SQVTM and ANQGSEA. CDR3 size: 14 residues. The V segment lost 6 bases and the J segment 8 bases; nucleotides outside the gene matches: 15. DNA for the CDR3: TGCAGCGTGTTTACCGGGACAGACTCCAACGGCTACACCTTC. This encodes CSVFTGTDSNGYTF.

The rearrangement uses TRBV5-1 and TRBJ1-1, with TRBD1 matching over 7 bases. Losses at the gene ends were 4 bases for V and 1 base for J; bases not matched to a gene: 10. This CDR3 contains 16 residues. CDR1 is SGHRS and CDR2 is YFSETQ in the germline V gene. The DNA for the CDR3 is TGCGCCAGCAGCCAAGGACAGGCCCGGAGGAACACTGAAGCTTTCTTT. Amino acid sequence: CASSQGQARRNTEAFF.

This clone was counted only a few times. V is TRBV4-3 and J is TRBJ1-6; D gene unclear. This CDR3 has 15 residues. Per the germline V gene, CDR1 is LGHNA and CDR2 is YSLEER. The V end was cut by 1 base, the J end by 7 bases, with 11 bases between. The DNA for the CDR3 is TGCGCCAGCAGCCAAGGGAGGGCTCTCAATTCACCCCTCCACTTT. Translation: CASSQGRALNSPLHF.

This chain joins TRBV5-1 and TRBJ1-1; 9 nucleotides match TRBD1. The CDR3 is made up of 14 amino acids. Germline CDR1 reads SGHRS; CDR2 reads YFSETQ. After removal of 6 bases from V and 4 bases from J, the junction contained 7 bases not matched to a gene. The chain's CDR3 is CASTWTGDTTEAFF. The CDR3 DNA is TGCGCCAGCACCTGGACAGGGGATACCACTGAAGCTTTCTTT.

The gene calls are TRBV7-9 and TRBJ2-1; 7 bases map to TRBD2. Germline CDR1 SEHNR, CDR2 FQNEAQ (reference sequence). This CDR3 comprises 18 residues. V shed 6 bases, J shed 5 bases, and the junction held 19 bases outside the gene matches. The CDR3 nucleotides read TGTGCCAGCAGTACAAGATCATACGCCGGGACTAATAACAATGAGCAGTTCTTC. Encoded protein: CASSTRSYAGTNNNEQFF.

V gene TRBV6-5 combines with J gene TRBJ1-1; 8 nucleotides align to TRBD1. The ends lost 5 bases at V and 2 bases at J; junction bases unmatched: 4. The CDR3 covers 14 residues. Germline V lookup: CDR1 MNHEY, CDR2 SVGAGI. The CDR3 loop reads CASSVQGANTEAFF. The DNA for the CDR3 is TGTGCCAGCAGTGTTCAGGGGGCCAACACTGAAGCTTTCTTT.

The chain combines TRBV5-1 with TRBJ2-5; 10 bases match TRBD2. The end of the DNA fits TRBJ2-7 better, so the J call may be wrong. The CDR3 spans 15 residues. Germline V CDR1 and CDR2: SGHRS, YFSETQ. CDR3 coding DNA: TGCGCCAGCAGCGCACGGACTAGCGGCTCCTACGAGCAGTACTTC. Encoded protein: CASSARTSGSYEQYF.

The gene calls are TRBV7-9 and TRBJ2-7; 10 bases fit TRBD2. With 5 bases clipped from V and 0 bases from J, the junction kept 4 bases outside the gene matches. The germline CDR1 and CDR2 sequences are SEHNR and FQNEAQ (reference sequence). The CDR3 extends over 15 amino acids. The CDR3 loop is CASSTRLAGSYEQYF. The CDR3 region has the DNA TGTGCCAGCAGCACCCGACTAGCGGGCTCCTACGAGCAGTACTTC.

In this sample, this clone turned up a few times. This chain links TRBV7-8 with TRBJ1-2; 9 bases map to TRBD1. Trimming took 2 bases from V and 11 from J; bases not matched to a gene: 9. The CDR3 runs 14 residues. Germline CDR1 SGHVS, CDR2 FQNEAQ. The CDR3 region is CASSLRILQGAYTF. DNA for the CDR3: TGTGCCAGCAGCTTAAGGATCCTACAGGGGGCGTACACCTTC.

The genes are TRBV23-1 and TRBJ1-5, with 7 bases identical to TRBD1. TRBV23-1 is filed as an ORF, its function uncertain. With 5 bases clipped from V and 4 bases from J, the junction kept 5 bases outside the gene matches. The CDR3 is made up of 14 amino acids. The chain's CDR3 is CASSSDRPNQPQHF. The CDR3 region has the DNA TGCGCCAGCAGTTCGGACAGGCCGAATCAGCCCCAGCATTTT.

The rearrangement links TRBV5-1 to TRBJ2-1; 10 nucleotides agree with TRBD1. The V gene's germline CDR1 is SGHRS and CDR2 YFSETQ. After removal of 4 bases from V and 8 bases from J, the junction contained 3 bases not matched to a gene. The CDR3 is made up of 13 amino acids. The CDR3 DNA reads TGCGCCAGCAGCCAGGGGACAGGGGATGAGCAGTTCTTC. Translated: CASSQGTGDEQFF.